Here is one T cell receptor beta chain with its context. These data are taken from a study of blood T cell repertoires in COVID-19. Background on the study: T cells, B-cell-depleted T cells, or PBMCs provided the cDNA or gDNA that served as material.

This CDR3 is 17 amino acids long. Losses at the gene ends were 4 bases for V and 0 bases for J; bases not matched to a gene: 8. The germline gives CDR1 SGHRS, CDR2 YFSETQ. Some clones are missing from TCRdb's copy, which holds only in-frame ones; the method was immunoSEQ multiplex PCR. The table has over 200,000 clones, under 90% seen once. Participants, about 18 to 100 years old, spanned 25 or so US areas. Clinical history reported by participants formed the basis on which cohorts were assigned. The study counted Cohort 3 donors as recovered given two negative PCRs, clearance, or symptom resolution. The receptor's source is a man aged 55 to 69 who had recovered from COVID-19. Sequencing used PBMCs or T cells enriched from blood (not recorded which). V usage is TRBV5-1 and J usage is TRBJ1-1, with 11 bases lining up with TRBD1. The CDR3 here is CASSPGQGAHVNTEAFF. The DNA of the CDR3 is TGCGCCAGCAGCCCTGGACAGGGGGCTCACGTGAACACTGAAGCTTTCTTT.